The source of this T cell receptor (beta chain) is a study of blood T cell repertoires in COVID-19. At the level of the study: COVID-19 samples, acute and convalescent, were from the United States, Italy and Spain. T cells, B-cell-depleted T cells, or PBMCs provided the cDNA or gDNA that served as material.

V gave up 6 bases and J gave up 1 base, with 10 bases separating them. The germline V gene encodes CDR1 MNHEY and CDR2 SVGAGI. The CDR3 sequence is 13 residues long. Original processing methods: Nucleated cell counts were estimated from reference gene primer amplification. Repertoires were generated with immunoSEQ multiplex PCR, while TCRdb's copy carries only in-frame clones and drops some. That table gives V, J and clone size, and the DNA gave D and trimming. In the table there are about 150,000 clones, approximately 90% of which are singletons. Specimen: peripheral blood. This rearrangement joins TRBV6-5 to TRBJ2-7; perhaps TRBD1 as D (5 bases). This TCR was sampled from a man aged 55-75 years with active or convalescent COVID-19. The CDR3 here is CASSQTVSYEQYF. CDR3 nucleotide sequence: TGTGCCAGCAGCCAGACAGTGTCCTACGAGCAGTACTTC.